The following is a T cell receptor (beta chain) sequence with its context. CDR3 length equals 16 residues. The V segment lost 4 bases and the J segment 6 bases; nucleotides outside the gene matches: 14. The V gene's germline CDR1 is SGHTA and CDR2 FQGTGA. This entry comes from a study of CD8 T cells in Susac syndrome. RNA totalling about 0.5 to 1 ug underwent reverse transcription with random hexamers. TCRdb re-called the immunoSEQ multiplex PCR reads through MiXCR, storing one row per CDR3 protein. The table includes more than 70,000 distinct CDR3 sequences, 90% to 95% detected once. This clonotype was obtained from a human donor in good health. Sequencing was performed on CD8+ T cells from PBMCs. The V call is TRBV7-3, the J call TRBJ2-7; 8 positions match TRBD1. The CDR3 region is CASSYTLPGQGGEQYF. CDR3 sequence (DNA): TGTGCCAGCAGCTACACCCTCCCCGGACAGGGCGGCGAGCAGTACTTC.